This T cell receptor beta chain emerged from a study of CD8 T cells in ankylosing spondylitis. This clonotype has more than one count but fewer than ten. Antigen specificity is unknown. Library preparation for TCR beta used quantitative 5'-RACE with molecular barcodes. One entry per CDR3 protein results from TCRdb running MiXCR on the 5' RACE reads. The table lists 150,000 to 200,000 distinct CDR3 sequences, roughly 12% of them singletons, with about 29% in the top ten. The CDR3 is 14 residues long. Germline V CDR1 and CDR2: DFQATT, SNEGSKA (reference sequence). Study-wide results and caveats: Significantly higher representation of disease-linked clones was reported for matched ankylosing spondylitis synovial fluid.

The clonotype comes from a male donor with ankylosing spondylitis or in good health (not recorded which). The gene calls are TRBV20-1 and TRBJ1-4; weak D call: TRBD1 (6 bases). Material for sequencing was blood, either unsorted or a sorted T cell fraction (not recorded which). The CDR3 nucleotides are TGCACCGTCCCGGACAGTGCAACTAATGAAAAACTGTTTTTT. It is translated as CTVPDSATNEKLFF.